These 32 T cell receptor beta chains share one sample of origin, sequenced in a study of T-cell reconstitution after alpha-beta-depleted transplantation in children (TCRdb year 2016). The library was generated by PCR. Sequencer: Illumina HiSeq 2500. TCR libraries were prepared with molecular barcoding, using unique molecular identifiers to normalize TCRbeta repertoire quantification. TCRdb trimmed public reads at Q25 via fastp, called clones via MiXCR and kept in-frame beta chains. Entries that share a CDR3 protein sequence are merged under the most common genes and DNA. This sample has about 610,000 distinct CDR3 sequences in its table, and 10% to 13% of those were observed once. Less than 5% of the sample comes from the top ten. Sequences were derived from PBMCs from the stem cell graft donor, sampled from the stem cell graft. Receptors were obtained from a human donor who donated a stem cell graft to a child with acute myeloid leukemia.

This clonotype was detected many times. This rearrangement joins TRBV7-8 to TRBJ2-3; no reliable D call. Trimming left V 5 bases short and J 10 bases short, with 16 bases between. This CDR3 comprises 13 residues. CDR1 is SGHVS and CDR2 is FQNEAQ in the germline V gene. In DNA, the CDR3 is TGTGCCAGCAGCACCCCTTTAGCCCCTCCGCAGTATTTT. Translating gives CASSTPLAPPQYF.

The chain uses TRBV5-1 and TRBJ2-3; 10 nucleotides agree with TRBD1. V dropped 4 bases and J dropped 3; count of bases not matched to a gene: 5. The CDR3 length is 15 residues. From germline, CDR1 is SGHRS and CDR2 YFSETQ. CDR3 nucleotide sequence: TGCGCCAGCAGCCCTCCGGGACAGGGGACAGATACGCAGTATTTT. It codes for CASSPPGQGTDTQYF.

This clonotype has at least ten counts. This chain links TRBV20-1 with TRBJ1-3, with D unresolved. CDR3 length: 14 amino acids. The germline V gene has CDR1 DFQATT and CDR2 SNEGSKA (reference sequence). The V gene lost 3 bases and the J gene lost 0 bases, with 9 bases spanning the gap. The chain's CDR3 is CSASGQISGNTIYF. CDR3 DNA sequence: TGCAGTGCTAGTGGGCAGATCTCTGGAAACACCATATATTTT.

V and J are TRBV7-2 and TRBJ2-1, with a possible D match to TRBD1 (5 bases). The CDR3 totals 14 residues. The germline CDR1 and CDR2 sequences are SGHTA and FQGNSA. V lost 5 bases and J 5 bases, leaving 13 bases between the germline ends. This CDR3 is CASSLPGSHNEQFF. The DNA for the CDR3 is TGTGCCAGCAGCCTCCCAGGGTCCCACAATGAGCAGTTCTTC. The variable domain in full, with the rest retrieved from reference TRBV7-2 and TRBJ2-1, is GAGVSQSPSNKVTEKGKDVELRCDPISGHTALYWYRQSLGQGLEFLIYFQGNSAPDKSGLPSDRFSAERTGGSVSTLTIQRTQQEDSAVYLCASSLPGSHNEQFFGPGTRLTVL.

This clonotype was observed at least ten times. The V call is TRBV20-1, the J call TRBJ2-1, with D perhaps matching TRBD1 (6 bases). Trimming shortened V by 0 bases and J by 6 bases, and 18 bases separated the two germline ends. Germline-derived CDR1 and CDR2 are DFQATT and SNEGSKA (reference sequence). The CDR3 runs to 16 residues. The DNA for the CDR3 is TGCAGTGCTAGAGATCCAGTAAGGGGGACGGCCAATGAGCAGTTCTTC. Protein: CSARDPVRGTANEQFF.

This chain joins TRBV29-1 and TRBJ2-1, with TRBD2 matching over 8 bases. The CDR3 totals 16 residues. The trim removed 1 base at V and 3 bases at J, leaving 8 bases unmatched. Germline CDR1 is SQVTM and CDR2 is ANQGSEA. CDR3 DNA sequence: TGCAGCGTTGAAGGGGCAAGAGCGGGAGTCTACAATGAGCAGTTCTTC. Residues: CSVEGARAGVYNEQFF.

This chain links TRBV4-2 with TRBJ1-3; tentative D call: TRBD1 (5 bases). The CDR3 has 16 residues. V lost 3 bases and J 2 bases, leaving 14 bases between the germline ends. In germline, CDR1 is LGHNA, CDR2 YNFKEQ. In DNA, the CDR3 is TGTGCCAGCAGCCATCCCGGGACTGATACTGGAAACACCATATATTTT. Encoded protein: CASSHPGTDTGNTIYF.

This clonotype occurred many times. The rearrangement links TRBV4-2 to TRBJ2-2; D tentatively fits TRBD1 or TRBD2 (5 bases each). V was shortened by 4 bases and J by 3 bases, with 15 bases between the two germline ends. From germline, CDR1 is LGHNA and CDR2 YNFKEQ. This CDR3 has 16 amino acids. The CDR3 DNA follows: TGTGCCAGCAGCCGGTTCTCAGGGACGGACACCGGGGAGCTGTTTTTT. This sequence encodes CASSRFSGTDTGELFF.

This sequence joins TRBV5-5 and TRBJ1-1, with unresolved D. This CDR3 is built from 12 residues. Trimming stripped 0 bases from V and 4 bases from J, with 4 bases between. Germline CDR1 and CDR2: SGHKS and YYEKEE (reference sequence). Here the CDR3 reads CASSLATTEAFF. In DNA form, the CDR3 reads TGTGCCAGCAGCTTGGCCACCACTGAAGCTTTCTTT.

This clonotype appeared a few times. The chain carries TRBV29-1 and TRBJ2-7; 7 positions agree with TRBD2. Germline-derived CDR1 and CDR2 are SQVTM and ANQGSEA. The V segment lost 7 bases and the J segment 6 bases; nucleotides outside the gene matches: 15. CDR3 length: 14 residues. The DNA of the CDR3 is TGCAGCGCATCCTACCGGACTAGTTCGGGCGAGCAGTACTTC. Residues: CSASYRTSSGEQYF.

This clonotype was seen ten or more times. The chain is built from TRBV7-8 and TRBJ2-7; D is unclear. Germline V lookup: CDR1 SGHVS, CDR2 FQNEAQ. V was trimmed by 5 bases and J by 7 bases, leaving 9 bases between them. The CDR3 has 11 amino acids. In nucleotides, the CDR3 is TGTGCCAGCAGCCTATCGCTGGAGCAGTACTTC. This gives the protein CASSLSLEQYF.

V gene TRBV12-3 or TRBV12-4 combines with J gene TRBJ2-2, with D unresolved. This CDR3 has 13 amino acids. Trimming shortened V by 5 bases and J by 4 bases, and 8 bases separated the two germline ends. The DNA for the CDR3 is TGTGCCAGCAGTATACAGCTCACCGGGGAGCTGTTTTTT. Amino acid sequence: CASSIQLTGELFF.

The rearrangement joins TRBV6-5 to TRBJ1-5, with D perhaps matching TRBD1 (6 bases). Germline V gene data show CDR1 as MNHEY and CDR2 as SVGAGI. The CDR3 spans 15 residues. V was trimmed by 0 bases and J by 4 bases, leaving 10 bases between them. The CDR3 loop reads CASSYSGASNQPQHF. The CDR3 DNA reads as TGTGCCAGCAGTTACTCGGGGGCCAGTAATCAGCCCCAGCATTTT.

The J gene is TRBJ2-1, the V gene TRBV3-1, with D perhaps TRBD2 (5 bases). V was clipped by 1 base and J by 10 bases, with 11 bases between them. The germline V gene has CDR1 LGHDT and CDR2 YNNKEL (reference sequence). This CDR3 region has 13 residues. CDR3 residues: CASSQAGVAEQFF. CDR3 DNA: TGTGCCAGCAGCCAAGCCGGGGTAGCGGAGCAGTTCTTC.

This clonotype has a handful of counts. The rearrangement uses TRBV29-1 and TRBJ1-1, with 7 bases identical to TRBD1. The CDR3 extends over 13 amino acids. CDR1 SQVTM and CDR2 ANQGSEA come from the germline V gene. After removal of 7 bases from V and 4 bases from J, the junction contained 9 bases not matched to a gene. This CDR3 is CSAPGRGSTEAFF. In nucleotides, the CDR3 is TGCAGCGCCCCGGGCAGGGGGAGCACTGAAGCTTTCTTT.

In its sample, this clonotype was seen many times. The CDR3 region has the DNA TGCAGTGCGCACCCCGGGCCCAGCTCCTACAATGAGCAGTTCTTC. It translates to CSAHPGPSSYNEQFF. The chain uses TRBV20-1 and TRBJ2-1; D gene uncertain. Germline CDR1 reads DFQATT; CDR2 reads SNEGSKA (reference sequence). The CDR3 covers 15 residues. V was pared by 6 bases and J by 0 bases, with 15 bases between.

This clonotype was found a few times. This chain uses TRBV25-1 with TRBJ2-1, with D maybe TRBD1 (7 bases). Germline V gene data show CDR1 as MGHDK and CDR2 as SYGVNS. Between the trimmed V and J ends, which lost 5 bases and 7 bases, there was a span of 21 bases. This CDR3 has 16 amino acids. The CDR3 coding sequence is TGTGCCAGCAGTCCTAAGGGGGCGGGACTCGGGAATGAGCAGTTCTTC. The encoded protein is CASSPKGAGLGNEQFF.

This CDR3 is CASSLVGRETQYF. CDR3 coding DNA: TGTGCCAGCAGTCTGGTGGGGCGAGAGACCCAGTACTTC. This chain links TRBV7-2 with TRBJ2-5; D is possibly TRBD1 (5 bases). V lost 6 bases and J lost 4, with 12 bases in between. Per germline, CDR1 SGHTA and CDR2 FQGNSA. The CDR3 is made up of 13 amino acids.

The chain uses TRBV7-3 and TRBJ2-5, with TRBD2 matching over 8 bases. Germline values: CDR1 SGHTA, CDR2 FQGTGA. The CDR3 has 15 amino acids. V lost 5 bases and J lost 5; bases outside the gene matches: 10. The CDR3 DNA sequence: TGTGCCAGCAGCCCAGGCGGGGGGAGTTGGGAGACCCAGTACTTC. It codes for CASSPGGGSWETQYF.

This clonotype was observed a few times. The V call is TRBV5-1, the J call TRBJ2-6; D ambiguous. The CDR3 extends over 16 amino acids. CDR1 SGHRS and CDR2 YFSETQ come from the germline V gene. Trimming removed 0 bases from V and 4 bases from J, with 11 bases in between. CDR3 region: CASSLEDRRGANVLTF. The CDR3 DNA reads TGCGCCAGCAGCTTGGAAGACCGGAGAGGGGCCAACGTCCTGACTTTC. Full variable domain (rest looked up from reference TRBV5-1 and TRBJ2-6): KAGVTQTPRYLIKTRGQQVTLSCSPISGHRSVSWYQQTPGQGLQFLFEYFSETQRNKGNFPGRFSGRQFSNSRSEMNVSTLELGDSALYLCASSLEDRRGANVLTFGAGSRLTVL.

This clonotype has ten or more counts. The chain combines TRBV6-2 or TRBV6-3 with TRBJ2-7; D is possibly TRBD2 (6 bases). Germline V gene data show CDR1 as MNHEY and CDR2 as SVGEGT. CDR3 length: 15 amino acids. The V end was cut by 6 bases, the J end by 0 bases, with 15 bases between. The CDR3 here is CASSRGLLSSYEQYF. The CDR3 nucleotides are TGTGCCAGCAGCCGGGGACTCTTGAGCTCCTACGAGCAGTACTTC.

J is TRBJ2-1 and V is TRBV18; tentative D call: TRBD2 (6 bases). The ends were cut back, 3 bases at V and 7 bases at J, with 19 bases in the middle. The CDR3 extends over 16 amino acids. Germline assignment: CDR1 KGHSH and CDR2 LQKENI. The CDR3 protein is CASSPAVGAGRNEQFF. The DNA of the CDR3 is TGTGCCAGCTCACCGGCGGTAGGGGCAGGGAGGAATGAGCAGTTCTTC.

This clonotype was observed a handful of times. The V and J genes are TRBV19 and TRBJ2-1; 16 positions match TRBD2. V shed 5 bases and J 0 bases; nucleotides not matched to a gene: 4. This CDR3 has 18 residues. Germline CDR1 is LNHDA and CDR2 is SQIVND (reference sequence). The CDR3 sequence: CASSPGLAGGYSYNEQFF. CDR3 DNA: TGTGCCAGTAGTCCGGGACTAGCGGGAGGGTACTCCTACAATGAGCAGTTCTTC.

This clonotype was seen more than once but under ten times. One end of the junction varies from germline; a read error may be responsible. The chain carries TRBV7-7 and TRBJ2-5, with D perhaps TRBD2 (6 bases). The CDR3 runs to 15 residues. Per germline, CDR1 SSHAT and CDR2 FNYEAQ (reference sequence). The CDR3 region is CASSSSGLGQETQYF. Here the CDR3 DNA reads TGTGCTAGCAGCTCTTCGGGACTGGGACAAGAGACCCAGTACTTC.

This clonotype has at least ten counts. This chain uses TRBV5-8 with TRBJ1-1; D is unresolved. Germline lookup yields CDR1 SGHTS and CDR2 YDEGEE. The CDR3 spans 10 residues. V was clipped by 0 bases and J by 11 bases, with 5 bases between them. The CDR3 DNA reads TGTGCCAGCAGCTTGGAACGCGCTTTCTTT. This encodes CASSLERAFF.

The sample holds a few counts of this clonotype. The rearrangement uses TRBV5-1 and TRBJ2-4; D is possibly TRBD2 (5 bases). Trimming stripped 1 base from V and 1 base from J, with 9 bases between. CDR1 is SGHRS and CDR2 is YFSETQ in the germline V gene. This CDR3 is built from 15 residues. The CDR3 region has the DNA TGCGCCAGCAGCTTGCAGGTAGCGGCCAAAAACATTCAGTACTTC. The encoded protein is CASSLQVAAKNIQYF.

The chain has TRBV20-1 and TRBJ2-7, with TRBD1 identical over 8 bases. The CDR3 consists of 14 residues. Trimming cost V 7 bases and J 5 bases; bases outside gene matches: 13. The germline V gene encodes CDR1 DFQATT and CDR2 SNEGSKA (reference sequence). The CDR3 DNA reads TGCAGTGTCCAAGGCAGGGGGCAGGACGACGAGCAGTACTTC. This translates into CSVQGRGQDDEQYF.

In this sample, this clonotype turned up once. The chain carries TRBV19 and TRBJ1-5; D is undetermined. There are 13 residues in the CDR3. Germline-derived CDR1 and CDR2 are LNHDA and SQIVND (reference sequence). Trimming removed 9 bases from V and 6 bases from J, with 15 bases in between. The DNA of the CDR3 is TGTGCCAGCAAAGACCGGGTTTTTCAGCCCCAGCATTTT. It specifies CASKDRVFQPQHF.

This sequence joins TRBV6-1 and TRBJ2-3, with 12 nucleotides matching TRBD2. The CDR3 covers 19 residues. J gave up 2 bases and V 5 bases, and 14 bases lay outside the gene matches. Germline-derived CDR1 and CDR2 are MNHNS and SASEGT. The CDR3 DNA is TGTGCCAGCAGTAAACTACTCTCAGGACTAGCGGGAAACACAGATACGCAGTATTTT. This sequence encodes CASSKLLSGLAGNTDTQYF.

The V gene is TRBV7-2, the J gene TRBJ2-3; D call uncertain. CDR3 length: 15 amino acids. Looked up from germline, CDR1 is SGHTA and CDR2 is FQGNSA. V gave up 5 bases and J gave up 4 bases, with 16 bases separating them. CDR3 DNA sequence: TGTGCCAGCAGCCGCACGTCTAGTCGCCCAGATACGCAGTATTTT. Protein: CASSRTSSRPDTQYF.

V is TRBV4-2 and J is TRBJ2-2; D is perhaps TRBD1 or TRBD2 (6 bases each). The CDR3 runs 16 residues. Trimming stripped 4 bases from V and 6 bases from J, with 18 bases between. CDR1 is LGHNA, CDR2 YNFKEQ, per germline. For the CDR3, the DNA is TGTGCCAGCAGCCCCGGGGGCCTGGGCTTTTCCGGGGAGCTGTTTTTT. Its translation is CASSPGGLGFSGELFF.

This clonotype was counted many times. CDR3 loop: CASSKDGRGYEQYF. The DNA for the CDR3 is TGTGCCAGCAGCAAGGACGGGAGGGGATACGAGCAGTACTTC. The chain combines TRBV21-1 with TRBJ2-7; TRBD2 is taken as the D call from the table, unchecked against the DNA. TRBV21-1 represents a pseudogene. CDR3 length: 14 amino acids.